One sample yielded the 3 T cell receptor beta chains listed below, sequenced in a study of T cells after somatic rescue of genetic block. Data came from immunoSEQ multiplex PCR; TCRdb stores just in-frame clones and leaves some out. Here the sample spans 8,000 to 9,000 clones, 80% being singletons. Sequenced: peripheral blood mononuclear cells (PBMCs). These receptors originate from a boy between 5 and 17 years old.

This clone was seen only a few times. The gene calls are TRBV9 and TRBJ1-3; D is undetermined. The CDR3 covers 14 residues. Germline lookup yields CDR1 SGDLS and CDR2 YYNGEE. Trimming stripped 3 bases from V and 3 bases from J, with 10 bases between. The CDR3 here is CASSDPGFGNTIYF. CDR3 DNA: TGTGCCAGCAGCGACCCAGGATTTGGAAACACCATATATTTT.

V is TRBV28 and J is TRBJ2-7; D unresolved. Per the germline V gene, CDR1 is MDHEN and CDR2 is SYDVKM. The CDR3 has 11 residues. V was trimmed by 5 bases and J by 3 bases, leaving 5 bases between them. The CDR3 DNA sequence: TGTGCCAGCAGTGAAGTCTACGAGCAGTACTTC. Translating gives CASSEVYEQYF.

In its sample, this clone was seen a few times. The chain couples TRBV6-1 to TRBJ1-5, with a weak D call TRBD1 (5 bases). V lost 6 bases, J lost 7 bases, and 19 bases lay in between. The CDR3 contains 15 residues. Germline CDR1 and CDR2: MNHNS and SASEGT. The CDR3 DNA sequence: TGTGCCAGCAGGGGGAACGGGGGGGGTGGACAGCCCCAGCATTTT. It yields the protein CASRGNGGGGQPQHF.